This T cell receptor beta chain was identified in a study of CD8 T cells in ankylosing spondylitis. Study conclusions and caveats: There was reportedly significant enrichment of clones that were disease-linked in matched ankylosing spondylitis synovial fluid. A CD8+ phenotype characterized the disease-linked clones, which were relatively rare in peripheral blood.

This clonotype came up a few times. Its antigen is not known. A quantitative 5'-RACE method, one with molecular barcodes, was used to make TCR beta libraries. From the 5' RACE reads, TCRdb called clonotypes with MiXCR, one entry per CDR3 protein. This sample has just over 300,000 distinct CDR3 sequences, with less than 25% found just once. Unmatched junction bases numbered 5, after V lost 4 bases and J lost 4 bases. The CDR3 is 14 residues long. Germline lookup yields CDR1 DFQATT and CDR2 SNEGSKA (reference sequence). The rearrangement uses TRBV20-1 and TRBJ2-5; 11 bases match TRBD1. The specimen sequenced was blood, either unsorted or a sorted T cell fraction (not recorded which). The sequence derives from a female donor with ankylosing spondylitis or in good health (not recorded which). The DNA for the CDR3 is TGCAGTGCTACGGGACAGGGGGGCGGAGAGACCCAGTACTTC. It encodes CSATGQGGGETQYF.